The 10 T cell receptor beta chains below come from one sample, sequenced in a study of early T cells in non-severe SARS-CoV-2 infection (dated by TCRdb to the early 2020s). Library prep was done by 5' RACE. TCRdb shows the sequencer as NextSeq 500. In TCRdb, the public reads were trimmed at Q25 with fastp and aligned with MiXCR, with productive beta chains retained. All rows with the same CDR3 protein become a single entry with the most common DNA and genes. This sample is represented by about 70,000 distinct CDR3 sequences; approximately 15% of them were singletons. Approximately 4% of the sample rests with the top ten. Source: whole blood, taken at baseline. These receptors were obtained from an adult who was a healthcare worker with PCR-confirmed SARS-CoV-2 infection or an uninfected control (not recorded which).

This clonotype was detected a few times. J is TRBJ2-1 and V is TRBV11-2; 9 bases match TRBD2. This CDR3 is 16 amino acids long. Unmatched junction bases numbered 8, after V lost 5 bases and J lost 3 bases. CDR1 SGHAT and CDR2 FQNNGV come from the germline V gene. CDR3 coding DNA: TGTGCCAGCAGCCCTGGGGGTAGCGGGAGCTACAATGAGCAGTTCTTC. It is translated as CASSPGGSGSYNEQFF.

The table lists this clonotype with a few counts. This chain joins TRBV7-8 and TRBJ2-5, with 12 bases identical to TRBD2. This CDR3 has 15 amino acids. Trimming took 7 bases from V and 4 from J; bases not matched to a gene: 7. The germline V gene encodes CDR1 SGHVS and CDR2 FQNEAQ. Here the CDR3 reads CASTTSTSGRETQYF. CDR3 coding DNA: TGTGCCAGCACCACTTCGACTAGCGGGAGAGAGACCCAGTACTTC. The full variable domain, rest sourced from reference TRBV7-8 and TRBJ2-5, is GAGVSQSPRYKVAKRGQDVALRCDPISGHVSLFWYQQALGQGPEFLTYFQNEAQLDKSGLPSDRFFAERPEGSVSTLKIQRTQQEDSAVYLCASTTSTSGRETQYFGPGTRLLVL.

A word on this clonotype: Since a much larger clone is just one base distant, this may be a read error. This chain connects TRBV7-2 to TRBJ2-7; TRBD2 aligns across 13 bases. Losses at the gene ends were 4 bases for V and 10 bases for J; bases not matched to a gene: 10. The length of the CDR3 is 15 residues. Looked up from germline, CDR1 is SGHTA and CDR2 is FQGNSA. CDR3 in DNA: TGTGCCAGCAGCTATGGCCCTGGGACTAGCGGGACACAGTACTTC. It translates to CASSYGPGTSGTQYF.

This clonotype was seen repeatedly, ten times or more. Here the CDR3 DNA reads TGTGCCAGCAGCCCAAGACAGTACAATGAGCAGTTCTTC. It specifies CASSPRQYNEQFF. J is TRBJ2-1 and V is TRBV7-9, with D possibly TRBD1 on 5 matching bases. V was trimmed by 5 bases and J by 4 bases, leaving 9 bases between them. The CDR3 contains 13 residues. Germline V CDR1 and CDR2: SEHNR, FQNEAQ (reference sequence).

This clonotype has just a few counts. The chain links TRBV10-2 to TRBJ2-5, with 8 bases matching TRBD1. Per the germline V gene, CDR1 is WSHSY and CDR2 is SAAADI. V was clipped by 7 bases and J by 3 bases; unmatched bases: 7. This CDR3 spans 14 amino acids. CDR3 amino acids: CASTLMDREETQYF. As DNA, the CDR3 is TGCGCCAGCACCCTGATGGACAGGGAAGAGACCCAGTACTTC.

This clonotype has a single count. This chain joins TRBV11-2 and TRBJ2-1; D not resolved. The ends were cut back, 5 bases at V and 7 bases at J, with 6 bases in the middle. CDR3 length: 11 residues. The germline gives CDR1 SGHAT, CDR2 FQNNGV. The DNA for the CDR3 is TGTGCCAGCAGCCTACCAAATGAGCAGTTCTTC. This translates into CASSLPNEQFF.

This clonotype was picked up many times. The chain combines TRBV2 with TRBJ2-7; D not certain. V lost 3 bases, J lost 6 bases, and 12 bases lay in between. The CDR3 length is 13 residues. CDR1 SNHLY and CDR2 FYNNEI come from the germline V gene. CDR3 sequence reads: CASSDRYNGEQYF. The CDR3 DNA follows: TGTGCCAGCAGTGACAGGTACAATGGCGAGCAGTACTTC.

V is TRBV2 and J is TRBJ2-7, with TRBD2 matching over 12 bases. The CDR3 is 14 residues long. After removal of 6 bases from V and 4 bases from J, the junction contained 4 bases not matched to a gene. Germline V lookup: CDR1 SNHLY, CDR2 FYNNEI. Written as DNA, the CDR3 is TGTGCCAGCAGGACTAGCGGGAGCGGTTACGAGCAGTACTTC. This translates into CASRTSGSGYEQYF. Combining the CDR3 with reference TRBV2 and TRBJ2-7 gives the whole variable domain EPEVTQTPSHQVTQMGQEVILRCVPISNHLYFYWYRQILGQKVEFLVSFYNNEISEKSEIFDDQFSVERPDGSNFTLKIRSTKLEDSAMYFCASRTSGSGYEQYFGPGTRLTVT.

In its sample, this clonotype was seen a few times. This chain joins TRBV19 and TRBJ1-2, with 11 bases aligning to TRBD1. This CDR3 is built from 15 residues. Germline loops: CDR1 LNHDA, CDR2 SQIVND (reference sequence). The trim removed 5 bases at V and 4 bases at J, leaving 6 bases unmatched. The CDR3 loop is CASSSSGTGGYGYTF. CDR3 coding DNA: TGTGCCAGTAGTTCATCAGGGACAGGGGGCTATGGCTACACCTTC.

The V and J genes are TRBV27 and TRBJ1-2, with 9 bases aligning to TRBD1. CDR1 and CDR2 from the germline V gene are MNHEY and SMNVEV (reference sequence). This CDR3 spans 13 amino acids. V trimming: 6 bases; J trimming: 4 bases; junction bases outside the gene matches: 3. The CDR3 nucleotides are TGTGCCAGCAGCACGGGACAGGGCTATGGCTACACCTTC. This translates into CASSTGQGYGYTF.